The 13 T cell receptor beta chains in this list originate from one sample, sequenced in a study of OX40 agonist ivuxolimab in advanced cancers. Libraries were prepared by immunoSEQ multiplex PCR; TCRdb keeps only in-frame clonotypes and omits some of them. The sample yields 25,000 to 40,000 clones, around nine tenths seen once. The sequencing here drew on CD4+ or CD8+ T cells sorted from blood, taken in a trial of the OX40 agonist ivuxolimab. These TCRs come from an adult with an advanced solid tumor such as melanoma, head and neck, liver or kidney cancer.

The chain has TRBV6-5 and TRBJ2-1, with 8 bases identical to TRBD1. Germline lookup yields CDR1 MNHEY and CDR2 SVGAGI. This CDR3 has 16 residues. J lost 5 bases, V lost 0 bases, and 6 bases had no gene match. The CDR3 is CASSYSTGQVNNEQFF. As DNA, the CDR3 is TGTGCCAGCAGTTACTCGACGGGACAGGTTAACAATGAGCAGTTCTTC.

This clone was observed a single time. CDR3 bases: TGCGCCAGCAGCCTCCTCGACACATCGAACACCGGGGAGCTGTTTTTT. This gives the protein CASSLLDTSNTGELFF. The rearrangement uses TRBV4-1 and TRBJ2-2, with D unclear. The germline V gene encodes CDR1 MGHRA and CDR2 YSYEKL. Trimming removed 4 bases from V and 0 bases from J, with 12 bases in between. The CDR3 is made up of 16 amino acids.

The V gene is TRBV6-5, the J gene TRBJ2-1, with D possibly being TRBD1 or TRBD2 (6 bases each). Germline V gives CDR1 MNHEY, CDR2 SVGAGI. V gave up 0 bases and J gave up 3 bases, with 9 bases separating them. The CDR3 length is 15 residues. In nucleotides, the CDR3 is TGTGCCAGCAGTTACTCCGGGGGCGACTACAATGAGCAGTTCTTC. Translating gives CASSYSGGDYNEQFF.

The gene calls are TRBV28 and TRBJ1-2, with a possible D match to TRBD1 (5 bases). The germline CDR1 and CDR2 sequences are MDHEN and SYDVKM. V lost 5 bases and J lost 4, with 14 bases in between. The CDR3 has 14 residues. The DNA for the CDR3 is TGTGCCAGCAGTCCACCAGTTGGGGGCTATGGCTACACCTTC. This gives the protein CASSPPVGGYGYTF.

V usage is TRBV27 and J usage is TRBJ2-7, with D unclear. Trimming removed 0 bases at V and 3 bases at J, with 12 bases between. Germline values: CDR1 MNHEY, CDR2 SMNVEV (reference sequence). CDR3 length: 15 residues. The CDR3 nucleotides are TGTGCCAGCAGTTTATCAACGGCCACCCTCTACGAGCAGTACTTC. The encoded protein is CASSLSTATLYEQYF.

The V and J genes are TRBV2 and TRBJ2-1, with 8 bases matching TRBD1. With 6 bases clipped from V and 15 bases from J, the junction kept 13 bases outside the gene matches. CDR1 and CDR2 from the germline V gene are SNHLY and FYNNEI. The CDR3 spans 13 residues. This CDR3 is CASRVGQGPPTFF. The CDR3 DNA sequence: TGTGCCAGCAGAGTCGGACAGGGTCCCCCTACGTTCTTC.

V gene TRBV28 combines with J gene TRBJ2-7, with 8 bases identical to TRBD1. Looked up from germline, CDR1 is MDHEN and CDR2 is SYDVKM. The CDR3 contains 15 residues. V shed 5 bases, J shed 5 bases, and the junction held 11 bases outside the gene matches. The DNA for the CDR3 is TGTGCCAGCAGTCAAGACAGGGGCATCGGTGACGAGCAGTACTTC. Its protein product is CASSQDRGIGDEQYF.

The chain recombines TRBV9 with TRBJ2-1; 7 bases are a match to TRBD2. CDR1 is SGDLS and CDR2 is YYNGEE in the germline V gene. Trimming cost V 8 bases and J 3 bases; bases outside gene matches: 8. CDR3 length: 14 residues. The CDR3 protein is CASKRDYNYNEQFF. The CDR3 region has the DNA TGTGCCAGTAAGCGGGACTACAACTACAATGAGCAGTTCTTC.

CDR3 protein: CASTGGTAEAFF. CDR3 coding DNA: TGTGCCAGCACTGGGGGGACAGCTGAAGCTTTCTTT. This sequence joins TRBV27 and TRBJ1-1, with 7 bases identical to TRBD1. Looked up from germline, CDR1 is MNHEY and CDR2 is SMNVEV (reference sequence). The CDR3 totals 12 residues. After removal of 7 bases from V and 6 bases from J, the junction contained 5 bases not matched to a gene.

The DNA of the CDR3 is TGTGCCAGCAGCCAAGACGGGAATAGCAATCAGCCCCAGCATTTT. This encodes CASSQDGNSNQPQHF. The chain combines TRBV4-2 with TRBJ1-5; no clear D. This CDR3 spans 15 amino acids. V lost 0 bases and J 0 bases, leaving 6 bases between the germline ends. CDR1 and CDR2 from the germline V gene are LGHNA and YNFKEQ.

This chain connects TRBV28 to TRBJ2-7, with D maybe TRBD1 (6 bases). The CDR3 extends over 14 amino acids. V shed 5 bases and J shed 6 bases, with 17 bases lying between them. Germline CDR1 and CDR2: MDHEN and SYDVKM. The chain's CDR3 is CASSLFTGISEQYF. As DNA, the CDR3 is TGTGCCAGCAGTCTTTTTACAGGGATCAGCGAGCAGTACTTC.

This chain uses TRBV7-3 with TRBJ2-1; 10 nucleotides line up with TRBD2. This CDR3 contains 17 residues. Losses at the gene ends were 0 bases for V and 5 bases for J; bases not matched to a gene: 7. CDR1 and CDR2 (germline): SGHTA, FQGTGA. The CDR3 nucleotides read TGTGCCAGCAGCTTAACCCCCGGAGCGGGGGGGGACAATGAGCAGTTCTTC. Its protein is CASSLTPGAGGDNEQFF.

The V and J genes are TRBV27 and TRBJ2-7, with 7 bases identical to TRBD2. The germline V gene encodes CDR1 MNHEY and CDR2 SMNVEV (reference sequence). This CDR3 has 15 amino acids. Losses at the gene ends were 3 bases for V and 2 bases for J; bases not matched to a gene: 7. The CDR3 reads CASSFNRDYTYEQYF. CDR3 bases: TGTGCCAGCAGTTTCAACCGGGACTATACCTACGAGCAGTACTTC.